The 19 T cell receptor beta chains reported below all come from one sample, sequenced in a study of graft-versus-host responses after intestinal transplantation. These receptors are not linked to any known antigen. Sequencing used immunoSEQ multiplex PCR; TCRdb keeps in-frame clones, though not all of them. This table has approximately 100,000 clones, 93% appearing once. The specimen was unstimulated CD8+ T cells sorted from spleen or lymph node cells, collected before intestinal transplant. These receptors were collected from a human donor who received an intestinal transplant.

V and J are TRBV5-5 and TRBJ1-1; the D is unclear. Between the trimmed V and J ends, which lost 5 bases and 0 bases, there was a span of 8 bases. The CDR3 is 13 amino acids. Germline CDR1 and CDR2: SGHKS and YYEKEE (reference sequence). The CDR3 spells CASRGGVNTEAFF. As DNA, the CDR3 is TGTGCCAGCAGGGGAGGCGTGAACACTGAAGCTTTCTTT.

The V call is TRBV12-5, the J call TRBJ1-5; possibly TRBD1 for D (6 bases). The CDR3 length is 17 residues. Germline CDR1 is LGHNT and CDR2 is FRNRAP. V was clipped by 2 bases and J by 4 bases, with 18 bases between them. The CDR3, as DNA: TGTGCTAGTGGTTTGTTCTTGGACAGAACATATAATCAGCCCCAGCATTTT. This encodes CASGLFLDRTYNQPQHF.

This clone was recorded only once. V gene TRBV5-1 combines with J gene TRBJ1-1, with a weak D call TRBD1 (6 bases). V lost 0 bases, J lost 1 base, and 19 bases lay in between. Germline V lookup: CDR1 SGHRS, CDR2 YFSETQ. The CDR3 extends over 18 amino acids. The CDR3 DNA reads TGCGCCAGCAGCTTGGTCGCGGGGGCCGTTTTCGGGAACACTGAAGCTTTCTTT. Protein sequence: CASSLVAGAVFGNTEAFF.

The chain combines TRBV9 with TRBJ2-3; D may be TRBD2 (7 bases). The CDR3 runs to 20 residues. The germline V and J ends were trimmed by 4 bases and 5 bases, with 32 bases remaining between them. Germline lookup yields CDR1 SGDLS and CDR2 YYNGEE. CDR3 residues: CASSSNTGGILQSREDTQYF. CDR3 DNA sequence: TGTGCCAGCAGCTCCAATACGGGGGGCATTCTCCAGTCCCGAGAAGATACGCAGTATTTT.

The chain uses TRBV15 and TRBJ1-1, with D perhaps TRBD1 (5 bases). The CDR3 length is 14 residues. CDR1 LNHNV and CDR2 YYDKDF come from the germline V gene (reference sequence). Between the trimmed V and J ends, which lost 6 bases and 6 bases, there was a span of 17 bases. As DNA, the CDR3 is TGTGCCACCAGGAGGGGAGGCTTCGGGGCTGAAGCTTTCTTT. Its translation is CATRRGGFGAEAFF.

The chain carries TRBV30 and TRBJ1-1; D is undetermined. CDR1 GTSNPN and CDR2 SVGIG come from the germline V gene (reference sequence). This CDR3 is 12 amino acids long. V lost 2 bases and J lost 3, with 7 bases in between. Written as DNA, the CDR3 is TGTGCCTGGAGTCCGGGGTACACTGAAGCTTTCTTT. Translated: CAWSPGYTEAFF.

The chain couples TRBV9 to TRBJ1-1, with TRBD1 matching 7 bases. Trimming took 3 bases from V and 3 from J; bases not matched to a gene: 8. The CDR3 is 15 residues long. Germline-derived CDR1 and CDR2 are SGDLS and YYNGEE. The CDR3 DNA sequence: TGTGCCAGCAGCGCGGACAGGTTTTCGGACACTGAAGCTTTCTTT. The encoded protein is CASSADRFSDTEAFF.

This sequence joins TRBV6-6 and TRBJ2-7, with no clear D. This CDR3 is 14 amino acids long. The germline gives CDR1 MNHNY, CDR2 SVGAGI (reference sequence). V lost 0 bases, J lost 5 bases, and 11 bases lay in between. The chain's CDR3 is CASSYSASRDEQYF. In nucleotides, the CDR3 is TGTGCCAGCAGTTACTCAGCCAGTCGGGACGAGCAGTACTTC.

This sequence joins TRBV30 and TRBJ1-5; a possible D gene is TRBD1 (6 bases). The CDR3 is 13 residues long. Germline CDR1 is GTSNPN and CDR2 is SVGIG (reference sequence). The V end was cut by 1 base, the J end by 3 bases, with 7 bases between. In DNA form, the CDR3 reads TGTGCCTGGAGTGGGGACAACAATCAGCCCCAGCATTTT. Its protein is CAWSGDNNQPQHF.

The CDR3 bases are TGTGCCAGAACCAACGGGACTAGCGGATACAATGAGCAGTTCTTC. It encodes CARTNGTSGYNEQFF. The genes are TRBV2 and TRBJ2-1, with 11 bases aligning to TRBD2. V shed 9 bases, J shed 4 bases, and the junction held 8 bases outside the gene matches. This CDR3 comprises 15 residues. Germline CDR1 is SNHLY and CDR2 is FYNNEI.

The chain recombines TRBV15 with TRBJ1-5; no definite D call. The V gene's germline CDR1 is LNHNV and CDR2 YYDKDF (reference sequence). This CDR3 is 15 amino acids long. Trimming pared 6 bases from V and 6 bases from J, leaving 18 bases between. The CDR3 here is CATRGEVRGTQPQHF. In DNA form, the CDR3 reads TGTGCCACCAGAGGCGAGGTTAGAGGTACTCAGCCCCAGCATTTT.

The chain employs TRBV14 and TRBJ1-6; a weak D match, TRBD1 (6 bases). The CDR3 sequence is 14 residues long. CDR1 and CDR2 (germline): SGHDN, FVKESK. Trimming took 6 bases from V and 4 from J, leaving 10 bases between them. The CDR3 DNA sequence: TGTGCCAGCAGAGGCAGGGGATATAATTCACCCCTCCACTTT. Protein sequence: CASRGRGYNSPLHF.

The chain carries TRBV7-9 and TRBJ2-2; unclear D gene. Germline-derived CDR1 and CDR2 are SEHNR and FQNEAQ (reference sequence). Trimming pared 5 bases from V and 6 bases from J, leaving 13 bases between. The CDR3 contains 14 residues. The CDR3 nucleotides read TGTGCCAGCAGCCTAAGTATGGTCCCCGGGGAGCTGTTTTTT. It encodes CASSLSMVPGELFF.

Concerning this clone itself: One junction end disagrees with the germline gene, perhaps due to a read error. CDR3 in DNA: TGTGCTAGTTGTTTGGGTTACCAAGAGACCCAGTACTTC. Protein: CASCLGYQETQYF. The chain carries TRBV12-5 and TRBJ2-5, with D unclear. Germline CDR1 is LGHNT and CDR2 is FRNRAP. The CDR3 covers 13 residues.

This clone is a singleton in its sample. The chain is built from TRBV4-2 and TRBJ1-2, with 7 bases that match TRBD1. From germline, CDR1 is LGHNA and CDR2 YNFKEQ. With V trimmed by 1 base and J by 4 bases, 12 bases remained unmatched. CDR3 length: 17 amino acids. The CDR3, as DNA: TGTGCCAGCAGCCAAGGGGGAGGGGTGACAGGGATCTATGGCTACACCTTC. This encodes CASSQGGGVTGIYGYTF.

The chain uses TRBV7-9 and TRBJ2-3; D is undetermined. The CDR3 extends over 15 amino acids. Trimming left V 1 base short and J 0 bases short, with 8 bases between. In germline, CDR1 is SEHNR, CDR2 FQNEAQ (reference sequence). This chain's CDR3 is CASSLGTTSTDTQYF. CDR3 coding DNA: TGTGCCAGCAGCTTAGGTACAACTAGCACAGATACGCAGTATTTT.

In this sample, this clone turned up a few times. This chain links TRBV30 with TRBJ1-4, with D unresolved. With 3 bases removed from V and 8 bases from J, the gap between germline ends came to 10 bases. From germline, CDR1 is GTSNPN and CDR2 SVGIG (reference sequence). The CDR3 covers 12 residues. The CDR3 bases are TGTGCCTGGAGCGAGGTTGGGGAAAAACTGTTTTTT. It specifies CAWSEVGEKLFF.

The rearrangement links TRBV27 to TRBJ2-7; unclear D gene. Per the germline V gene, CDR1 is MNHEY and CDR2 is SMNVEV (reference sequence). Trimming removed 4 bases from V and 0 bases from J, with 7 bases in between. The CDR3 has 13 amino acids. DNA for the CDR3: TGTGCCAGCAGTTCAGGAAGCTCCTACGAGCAGTACTTC. Its protein is CASSSGSSYEQYF.

The count of this clone is one. The chain carries TRBV12-1 and TRBJ2-6; TRBD1, the table's D call, was not compared with the DNA. TRBV12-1 is shown as a pseudogene. This CDR3 is 18 amino acids long. CDR3 bases: TGTGCCAGCAGCGCTCGCACTATAGGACAAAGTCGGGCCAACGTCCTGACTTTC. This translates into CASSARTIGQSRANVLTF.